One and the same sample provided the 8 T cell receptor beta chains below, sequenced in a study of cytomegalovirus exposure and HLA in healthy donors. The PCR ran on 60 Vbeta and 13 Jbeta primers. The method was immunoSEQ multiplex PCR; TCRdb's version includes in-frame clones alone and lacks a portion of them. The table lists approximately 130,000 clones, 8.9% of them singletons. The sample comprised PBMCs. The source is a woman aged 40 to 50 in good health and CMV-seropositive.

The rearrangement joins TRBV19 to TRBJ1-4; D is uncertain. Trimming took off 2 bases at V and 8 bases at J, with 24 bases between the two ends. Germline loops: CDR1 LNHDA, CDR2 SQIVND (reference sequence). The CDR3 contains 18 residues. CDR3 in DNA: TGTGCCAGTAGTATAAGCCCCGCAGCTAAGCCTTACGGGGAAAAACTGTTTTTT. It specifies CASSISPAAKPYGEKLFF.

The rearrangement uses TRBV6-5 and TRBJ2-7; no firm D call. This CDR3 has 12 amino acids. CDR1 MNHEY and CDR2 SVGAGI come from the germline V gene. V lost 6 bases and J 2 bases, leaving 8 bases between the germline ends. The CDR3 reads CASSLTTYEQYF. The CDR3 DNA is TGTGCCAGCAGCTTGACAACCTACGAGCAGTACTTC.

The V call is TRBV25-1, the J call TRBJ1-6; tentative D call: TRBD1 (5 bases). V lost 7 bases, J lost 7 bases, and 8 bases lay in between. Germline values: CDR1 MGHDK, CDR2 SYGVNS. The CDR3 is 12 residues long. Written as DNA, the CDR3 is TGTGCCAGCAAAAGGGGCAATTCACCCCTCCACTTT. Encoded protein: CASKRGNSPLHF.

The chain carries TRBV5-1 and TRBJ2-5; D is possibly TRBD2 (6 bases). This CDR3 is 15 amino acids long. CDR1 and CDR2 (germline): SGHRS, YFSETQ. Between the trimmed V and J ends, which lost 2 bases and 5 bases, there was a span of 16 bases. CDR3 DNA sequence: TGCGCCAGCAGCTTATCGGAGGGGCATTGGGAGACCCAGTACTTC. Translated, it gives CASSLSEGHWETQYF.

The chain employs TRBV5-1 and TRBJ2-7, with D possibly being TRBD2 (5 bases). Trimming cost V 3 bases and J 3 bases, with 22 bases left between them. This CDR3 comprises 17 residues. Germline-derived CDR1 and CDR2 are SGHRS and YFSETQ. Written as DNA, the CDR3 is TGCGCCAGCAGCTCTGATCCCTACAGAGGACTCGACTACGAGCAGTACTTC. Its translation: CASSSDPYRGLDYEQYF.

This clone was found a few times. The gene calls are TRBV10-2 and TRBJ1-5; a possible D gene is TRBD1 (5 bases). CDR1 is WSHSY and CDR2 is SAAADI in the germline V gene. The V end lost 3 bases, the J end lost 0 bases, and 9 bases lay between the germline ends. The CDR3 has 15 amino acids. CDR3 residues: CASSDDRNSNQPQHF. The CDR3 DNA reads as TGCGCCAGCAGTGACGACAGAAATAGCAATCAGCCCCAGCATTTT.

J is TRBJ1-4 and V is TRBV7-2; 10 nucleotides agree with TRBD1. The V gene end was trimmed by 5 bases and the J gene end by 7 bases; junction bases not matched to a gene: 7. Germline V gives CDR1 SGHTA, CDR2 FQGNSA. The CDR3 covers 15 residues. The CDR3 DNA reads TGTGCCAGCAGCCCCTTGGACAGGGGGACTGAAAAACTGTTTTTT. This sequence encodes CASSPLDRGTEKLFF.

This chain links TRBV2 with TRBJ2-7; D is possibly TRBD1 (6 bases). V was trimmed by 5 bases and J by 4 bases, leaving 15 bases between them. The V gene's germline CDR1 is SNHLY and CDR2 FYNNEI. The CDR3 contains 14 residues. In DNA, the CDR3 is TGTGCCAGCAGTTTACTAAAAGGGGGTTACGAGCAGTACTTC. Encoded protein: CASSLLKGGYEQYF.